This TCR beta chain was sequenced during a study of Graves' ophthalmopathy and Graves' hyperthyroidism. Across the whole study: By definition, stable hyperthyroidism involved no ophthalmopathy within 18 months of follow-up. Study-level findings and limits: Blood also carried most expanded thyroid clonotypes exceeding 0.001 frequency.

Hyperthyroidism patients were newly diagnosed, under 2 months' duration, aged 18 to 65. The diagnostic workup employed clinical symptoms, serum thyroxine, TRAb, thyroid ultrasound and orbital computed tomography. The CDR3 sequence is 12 residues long. V was cut by 6 bases and J by 6 bases, with 12 bases left in between. In germline, CDR1 is SEHNR, CDR2 FQNEAQ (reference sequence). With respect to this clonotype: The target antigen is unknown.

Amplification of TCR beta CDR3 regions used RNA transcripts. RT-PCR in the first round used HTBI primers; a second-round multiplex PCR followed. In TCRdb, the multiplex PCR reads were re-called with MiXCR into one record per CDR3 protein. The table has about 1.1 million distinct CDR3 sequences, 35% to 45% seen once. This sequence joins TRBV7-9 and TRBJ2-7; tentatively, D is TRBD2 (5 bases). The TCR sequence derives from an adult man with Graves' hyperthyroidism. Sequencing was performed on peripheral blood or thyroid tissue (not recorded which). Written as DNA, the CDR3 is TGTGCCAGCAGGCCCGGAGGAGGCGAGCAGTACTTC. It is translated as CASRPGGGEQYF.